The present TCR beta chain was sequenced within a study of blood T cell repertoires in COVID-19. Authors' data handling: By means of reference gene primer amplification, nucleated cell counts were estimated. Profiling relied on immunoSEQ multiplex PCR, and the TCRdb table lists in-frame clones only, not all of them. D and trimming come from the DNA, and the V and J calls and clone size come from that table. Of 200,000 to 250,000 clones listed, about 86% are singletons. Germline loops: CDR1 LNHDA, CDR2 SQIVND (reference sequence). Trimming removed 3 bases from V and 4 bases from J; junction bases left unmatched: 6. This CDR3 is 15 amino acids long.

Sequencing was done on a sample of peripheral blood. The sequence was obtained from a middle-aged man with active or convalescent COVID-19. This chain joins TRBV19 and TRBJ2-1; 7 bases line up with TRBD2. In DNA, the CDR3 is TGTGCCAGTAGTATTCGTTTCGGGGGGTACAATGAGCAGTTCTTC. Protein sequence: CASSIRFGGYNEQFF.